This T cell receptor beta chain was captured in a study of blood T cell repertoires in COVID-19 (dated by TCRdb to about 2020). Some background on the complete study: Samples from collaborators originated in the United States, Italy and Spain and spanned both the acute and convalescent phases of COVID-19. Sample metadata almost always included a de-identified subject ID, COVID-19 status, age in years and sex. Samples were obtained from the ongoing ImmuneRACE study (first 160 participants) and from 1,000 to 1,500 subjects provided by 6 global collaborators. The material from the prospective study consisted of cDNA or gDNA derived from T cells, B-cell-depleted T cells, or PBMCs. Where available, HLA class I and class II types were obtained from metadata supplied by the sample provider rather than from assay-based typing. The dataset comprised deeply sampled blood TCRbeta repertoires from subjects exposed to, actively infected with, or recovered from COVID-19. The repertoires were made available in a free public database intended to serve as a resource for research on the immune response to SARS-CoV-2. Here is what the overall study found, with its caveats: The amount of clinical and demographic metadata varied by source and participant and was provided uncurated.

On this clone itself: Its antigen remains undetermined. Base-call qualities are not available, and no considerably larger clone is one nucleotide away.

TCRbeta CDR3 regions were amplified from genomic DNA by means of the immunoSEQ Assay, a bias-controlled multiplex PCR. As for the original processing: The number of nucleated cells in each sample was estimated by amplification of reference gene primers within the assay. To quantify the absolute abundance of each unique TCRbeta CDR3 rearrangement, sequence reads were collapsed and filtered. For each sample, productive Simpson clonality was calculated as the square root of Simpson's diversity index over productive rearrangements. Entries here come from immuneACCESS through TCRdb and include only in-frame sequences with V and J called. Some clones fail to appear in such tables; in the studies checked, an unresolved V gene covers under half of the shortfall, and the cause of the remainder is unknown. Clone size and V and J calls were adopted from that table, with D and trimming inferred from the DNA. The sample profile shows approximately 200,000 clones; 87% of them were found once. The top ten clonotypes cover roughly 10% of the sample.

Participants in the prospective study were enrolled through a virtual design, were aged roughly 18 to 100 years, and lived in approximately 24 United States geographic areas. In the prospective study, cohorts were assigned on the basis of participant-reported clinical history obtained from a screening survey and a study questionnaire. ImmuneRACE Cohort 3 recovered participants were defined by two consecutive negative NP/OP PCR tests, healthcare professional clearance, or symptom resolution. Mobile phlebotomists in the prospective study collected whole blood, serum and a nasopharyngeal or oropharyngeal swab from every participant. Over an approximately 2-month period, participants in the prospective study had the option of providing additional blood draws and questionnaires. Before DNA extraction, prospective study blood samples were shipped either frozen or at room temperature. Material for sequencing was PBMCs or T cells enriched from blood (not recorded which). This sequence was found in a man under 40 who had recovered from COVID-19.

The DNA reads as follows: TGTGCCAGCAGCAAACGGGACAGGGTACGGGAGCAGTTCTTC. Its translation is CASSKRDRVREQFF. The rearrangement joined TRBV9 to TRBJ2-1; TRBD1 fits 9 bases in the junction. Taken from the germline V gene, the CDR1 and CDR2 loops are SGDLS and YYNGEE. Unmatched junction bases come to 9, with V trimmed by 4 bases and J by 10 bases. Including the terminal cysteine and phenylalanine, the CDR3 comprises 14 residues. Only CDR3 DNA remains: 42 bases, in frame from the first base.